This T cell receptor (beta chain) was documented in a study of T-cell memory formation after mild COVID-19. This clonotype was picked up a small number of times. No antigen is known for it. Study findings and constraints: Memory cells collected pre-infection included some clones that later responded, suggesting cross-reactive memory joined.

V gave up 5 bases and J gave up 5 bases; unmatched junction bases: 9. Germline CDR1 is SGDLS and CDR2 is YYNGEE. This CDR3 spans 14 amino acids. TCRdb reprocessed the 5' RACE reads via MiXCR and lists one record per CDR3 protein. The sample carries just under 550,000 distinct CDR3 sequences, around 21% recorded once. The sequence derives from an adult woman who had mild COVID-19 (a few samples of this study predate the infection). Cell type and time point are not known. Source material: PBMCs or a T cell subset sorted from them (not recorded which). The chain is built from TRBV9 and TRBJ2-5; 7 bases match TRBD2. The CDR3 bases are TGTGCCAGCAGTGAATCTAGCGGTGGGGAGACCCAGTACTTC. Its protein product is CASSESSGGETQYF.